This T cell receptor beta chain was captured in a study of cytomegalovirus exposure and HLA in healthy donors (TCRdb year 2017). Turning to the overall study: In an earlier analysis of 550 to 750 of the donors, about 260 Gb of sequence data and some 120 million unique TCR beta sequences from 150 million to 200 million T cells were reported. In a later genetic analysis, genome-wide SNP genotypes for about 65% of the 666 donors were used, and that subset was treated as a discovery cohort. The study used immunosequencing to profile the T cell repertoires of 600 to 850 subjects and linked those repertoires to cytomegalovirus serostatus. Four or five DR-DQ haplotypes were treated as single units for association and clustering because of strong linkage in the cohort. The number of typed donors differed by locus: about 629-630 for A, B, C, DRB1 and DQB1; approximately 540 for DQA1; 606 for DPA1; and around 450 for DPB1. An earlier analysis of approximately 500 of the donors applied high-throughput TCR beta sequencing to assess whether each TCR beta V gene segment acted as functional or pseudogenic. A later analysis re-analyzed previously published TCR beta repertoires from approximately 670 donors and added high-resolution HLA genotyping to study TCR occurrence patterns. On average, around 240,000 unique TCR beta nucleotide sequences were sequenced per donor among 350 to 400 genotyped donors of the cohort, with around 19% of those sequences being non-productive. Alongside the repertoire data, information on donor age, sex, ethnicity and CMV serostatus was compiled. A separate validation cohort of 90 to 150 different subjects was used in addition to the 666-subject first cohort. All discovery cohort repertoires had been generated on a single sequencing platform. An early release covering just under 650 HLA-typed donors comprised 250 to 350 gigabases of sequencing data and tens of millions of unique TCR sequences. The study aimed to test whether signatures of past pathogen exposure could be identified by cataloging public T cell receptors. The later analysis used no new phenotypic data to find candidate immune exposures, relying instead on TCR beta sequences and their occurrence across donors. To predict cytomegalovirus infection status, the study combined high-throughput TCR immunosequencing, statistical association of individual TCRs with disease status, and machine learning. Both class I and class II loci were covered by HLA typing, at four-digit resolution. Of the 350 to 450 genotyped donors, less than 85% were placed in the genetic ancestry cluster associated with self-reported Caucasian donors. Results the study describes overall, beyond this receptor: Compared with equally common non-associated chains, HLA-associated TCR beta chains in a later analysis were more clonally expanded and had lower generation probabilities. A later analysis found that TCR association rates varied across HLA loci, with DRB1 alleles showing the most associated TCRs and HLA-C alleles the fewest. According to a later analysis, most CMV-associated TCR beta chains appeared to be HLA-restricted, and the HLA associations seemed to be driven largely by CMV exposure. An earlier analysis of around 600 of the donors showed that most TCR beta V segments appeared in productive rearrangements either about 87% or about 30% of the time, which broadly matched IMGT annotations. The study listed 164 TCR beta chains as associated with cytomegalovirus. HLA typing was unavailable for some donors at each locus, so association tests used only the typed subset. For the cohort, immune exposure information was limited to CMV serostatus. When HLA alleles, especially DR and DQ, strongly co-occurred, attributing TCR associations to individual alleles was difficult. Linkage disequilibrium might explain the correlated functional status among segregating V segments, but an unknown experimental factor could not be excluded. A later genetic analysis associated a missense DCLRE1C variant with V-gene and J-gene trimming of TCR beta chains, and an independent cohort replicated the association. A further reported finding was that TCR beta sequences accurately predicted the HLA-A and HLA-B alleles for most subjects in the first cohort. At a false discovery rate of 0.05, a later analysis linked some 17,000 TCR beta sequences to specific HLA alleles. Because counts were too low, about 15 rarely observed V segments, including chromosome 9 orphons, were left out of the earlier analysis of a few hundred of the donors. A few of the identified cytomegalovirus-associated TCR beta chains were confirmed in vitro to be specific for cytomegalovirus antigens. The cohort was sequenced for TCR beta chains only, and without alpha or paired-chain data the features that could be detected were limited. While some public TCRs were present in many individuals, most TCR sequences turned up only very rarely across donors. Some IMGT-functional V segments, including TRBV6-2 and TRBV6-3, could not be told apart with the 87-base-pair reads, so those segments were excluded. A later analysis reported that several top co-occurrence clusters appeared linked to parvovirus B19, influenza, CMV and Epstein-Barr virus. The presence/absence analyses assumed that sequencing depth was roughly uniform across donors, and that assumption may not be true. A group of highly shared sequence variants was considered likely to be a technical artifact of the sequencing pipeline. The authors suggested that the approach could potentially be generalized to other disease states and immunological phenotypes. Compared with the approximately 670-donor mean, donors in an Asian-associated ancestry cluster had fewer N-insertions in productive TCRs, according to a later genetic analysis. Cytomegalovirus status was reported to be diagnosed by the classifier with high specificity and sensitivity in both the original and validation cohorts.

To prepare the library, the immunoSEQ multiplex PCR assay was applied. For the multiplex PCR, a mixture combining 60 forward primers for TCR Vbeta segments and 13 reverse primers for TCR Jbeta segments was used. Amplification of the CDR3 region of rearranged TCR beta genes was performed with a multiplex PCR assay on genomic DNA. The amplified TCR beta libraries were sequenced on the Illumina HiSeq System as 87-base-pair reads. In the source study's methods: In a later analysis, approximately 74 million unique TCR beta chains were counted across the 500 to 850 repertoires, and approximately 11 million of these chains were shared by at least two donors. To remove PCR and sequencing errors, raw reads were error-corrected and collapsed into unique sequences using a nearest-neighbor algorithm that merged closely related sequences. Alignment of CDR3 sequences to IMGT reference sequences was used to assign V, D and J gene segments. For a sequence to be retained, a match of at least six nucleotides to both a V gene segment and a J gene segment was required. Rearrangements were classified as productive when the CDR3 lacked stop codons and remained in frame with V and J, and all other rearrangements were classified as non-productive. Following IMGT convention, CDR3 was defined as the stretch from the second conserved V-encoded cysteine up to the conserved J-encoded phenylalanine. The earlier analysis of about 610 of the donors excluded any sequence lacking an unambiguous match to a single V gene segment. In an earlier analysis of a few hundred of the donors, V segments were called functional above 56.7% productive rearrangements and were called segregating when the between-donor standard deviation exceeded 5%. A statistical classification framework was built for diagnosing cytomegalovirus status from the catalog of TCR beta chain sequences. V and J gene assignment, in a later analysis, came from comparing TCR nucleotide sequences with IMGT/GENE-DB human TR gene sequences. Using the TCRdist pipeline, a later analysis assigned CDR3 sequences along with most-parsimonious VDJ recombination scenarios. In a later analysis, each TCR beta chain was defined by its CDR3 amino acid sequence together with its V-gene family, and reads without a unique V-gene family were excluded. To address suspected cross-contamination and a sequencing artifact, a later analysis removed 550 to 750 highly shared, low-generation-probability nucleotide sequences. A later analysis calculated a clonal expansion index for each public chain from normalized within-repertoire ranks of inferred template counts. In a later analysis, generation probabilities were computed with a VDJ recombination model fitted to out-of-frame rearrangements, and the resulting probabilities were checked against IGoR. In a later analysis, TCR-TCR, TCR-HLA and TCR-CMV co-occurrence was scored with hypergeometric tests, and a repertoire-size bias correction was applied to TCR pairs. A later analysis estimated false discovery rates by permuting HLA or CMV assignments 20 times. In a later analysis, co-occurring TCRs were grouped with DBSCAN, and TCRdist sequence similarity was added when clustering was performed within HLA-allele-positive subsets. Repertoires with fewer than 30,000 or more than 120,000 public chains, plus five repertoires with anomalous nucleotide sharing, were excluded from co-occurrence clustering. TCRdb stores this immuneACCESS table with in-frame sequences only. Part of the clones is absent; in the studies checked, under half of the shortfall reflects unresolved V genes, and no reason is known for the rest. From that table come the V and J calls and clone size; the DNA was used to work out D and trimming. Here the sample has roughly 140,000 clones; roughly three quarters occur a single time. 4.9% of the sample is in the top ten clones.

A word on this clone: Its antigen has not been determined. Per-base qualities were not stored, and no clone one base away is much larger.

The cohort comprised around 690 healthy bone marrow donors. All cohort members were sampled while nominally healthy, although unrecorded immune exposures were likely present. The donor tested CMV seronegative, placing the donor among the roughly 400 seronegative members of the cohort. A peripheral blood sample was provided by each donor, and peripheral blood mononuclear cells were used for TCR beta sequencing. The Qiagen DNeasy Blood Extraction Kit was used to extract genomic DNA from the blood cell samples. The junction carries 10 bases between V and J, which are trimmed by 4 bases and 2 bases respectively. The CDR3 sequence holds 14 residues, the cysteine and phenylalanine included. Of all the DNA, just the CDR3 is kept, 42 bases in frame from base 1. Taken from the germline V gene, the CDR1 and CDR2 loops are SGHTA and FQGNSA.

Recombination linked TRBV7-2 to TRBJ2-3; there is no confident call for the D gene. Material for sequencing was PBMCs. The sequence came from a woman in her forties or fifties in good health and CMV-seronegative. The DNA sequence reads TGTGCCAGCAGCTCTCGCCTATACACAGATACGCAGTATTTT. It translates to CASSSRLYTDTQYF.